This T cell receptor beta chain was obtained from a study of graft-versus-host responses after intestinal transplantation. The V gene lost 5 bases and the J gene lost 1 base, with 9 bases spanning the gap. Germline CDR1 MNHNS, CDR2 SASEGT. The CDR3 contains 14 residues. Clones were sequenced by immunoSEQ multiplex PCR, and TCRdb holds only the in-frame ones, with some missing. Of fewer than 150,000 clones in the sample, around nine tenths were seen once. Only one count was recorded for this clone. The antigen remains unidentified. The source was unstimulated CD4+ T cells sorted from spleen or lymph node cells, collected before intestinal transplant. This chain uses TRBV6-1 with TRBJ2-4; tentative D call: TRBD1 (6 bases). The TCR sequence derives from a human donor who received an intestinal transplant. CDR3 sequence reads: CASSPTGAKNIQYF. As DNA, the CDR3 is TGTGCCAGCAGTCCCACAGGGGCCAAAAACATTCAGTACTTC.